This passage covers 27 T cell receptor beta chains from one sample sequenced in a study of identical twins. From the 5' RACE reads, TCRdb called clonotypes with MiXCR, one entry per CDR3 protein. The sample holds 1.5 million to 2 million distinct CDR3 sequences, roughly a third seen once. Sequenced material: cord blood. Source of these receptors: a newborn girl in good health.

The V and J genes are TRBV3-1 and TRBJ1-5; D uncertain. Trimming took off 3 bases at V and 3 bases at J, with 9 bases between the two ends. Germline V gene data show CDR1 as LGHDT and CDR2 as YNNKEL (reference sequence). This CDR3 is built from 14 residues. The CDR3 sequence is CASSQGWNNQPQHF. CDR3 DNA: TGTGCCAGCAGCCAGGGGTGGAACAATCAGCCCCAGCATTTT. The full variable domain, completed using reference TRBV3-1 and TRBJ1-5, is DTAVSQTPKYLVTQMGNDKSIKCEQNLGHDTMYWYKQDSKKFLKIMFSYNNKELIINETVPNRFSPKSPDKAHLNLHINSLELGDSAVYFCASSQGWNNQPQHFGDGTRLSIL.

This clonotype was counted between two and nine times. The chain links TRBV5-1 to TRBJ2-7, with TRBD2 identical over 9 bases. The ends lost 2 bases at V and 1 base at J; junction bases unmatched: 10. The CDR3 is 17 amino acids. CDR1 SGHRS and CDR2 YFSETQ come from the germline V gene. Written as DNA, the CDR3 is TGCGCCAGCAGCTTTACTAGCGGGCCCTGGGGGTCCTACGAGCAGTACTTC. This translates into CASSFTSGPWGSYEQYF.

This clonotype was counted between two and nine times. The chain is built from TRBV5-1 and TRBJ1-2; TRBD1 matches 9 bases. Trimming at V came to 3 bases and at J to 3 bases, leaving 12 bases not matched to a gene. The CDR3 is 17 amino acids. Looked up from germline, CDR1 is SGHRS and CDR2 is YFSETQ. As DNA, the CDR3 is TGCGCCAGCAGCTCGTCCCGGGACAGGGACTGGCACTATGGCTACACCTTC. Translated, it gives CASSSSRDRDWHYGYTF.

The rearrangement uses TRBV14 and TRBJ2-5; a weak D match, TRBD1 (5 bases). V lost 4 bases and J 5 bases, leaving 17 bases between the germline ends. Germline CDR1 and CDR2: SGHDN and FVKESK. The CDR3 has 15 residues. CDR3 in DNA: TGTGCCAGCAGCCCCCGACAGTTCCACAGGGAGACCCAGTACTTC. This encodes CASSPRQFHRETQYF.

The genes are TRBV5-1 and TRBJ1-4; 9 bases are a match to TRBD1. Germline V gene sequence: CDR1 SGHRS, CDR2 YFSETQ. The CDR3 extends over 16 amino acids. J lost 2 bases, V lost 0 bases, and 2 bases had no gene match. Here the CDR3 DNA reads TGCGCCAGCAGCTTGGCCACAGGGGGCACTAATGAAAAACTGTTTTTT. It encodes CASSLATGGTNEKLFF.

The sample holds a few counts of this clonotype. The J gene is TRBJ1-1, the V gene TRBV25-1, with D tentatively TRBD1 (6 bases). The V end lost 7 bases, the J end lost 4 bases, and 16 bases lay between the germline ends. CDR1 is MGHDK and CDR2 is SYGVNS in the germline V gene. CDR3 length: 14 residues. Written as DNA, the CDR3 is TGTGCCAGCATCGTCGGGGGGCAGAGCACTGAAGCTTTCTTT. Amino acids: CASIVGGQSTEAFF.

This clonotype was seen only a few times. The genes are TRBV3-1 and TRBJ1-2, with 8 bases matching TRBD1. Germline lookup yields CDR1 LGHDT and CDR2 YNNKEL (reference sequence). The CDR3 consists of 16 residues. Unmatched junction bases numbered 12, after V lost 1 base and J lost 8 bases. As DNA, the CDR3 is TGTGCCAGCAGCCAAGTTCCCTCCTCAGGGGGCCGGGGCTACACCTTC. As protein: CASSQVPSSGGRGYTF.

This clonotype was picked up a small number of times. V and J are TRBV10-3 and TRBJ2-7; TRBD2 aligns across 13 bases. Germline V gene data show CDR1 as ENHRY and CDR2 as SYGVKD. The CDR3 totals 21 residues. With V trimmed by 0 bases and J by 2 bases, 16 bases remained unmatched. The CDR3 region has the DNA TGTGCCATCAGTGAGTCCAGGGTGCCGCCGGGACTAGCGGGACTAACCTACGAGCAGTACTTC. Translation: CAISESRVPPGLAGLTYEQYF.

The rearrangement links TRBV7-6 to TRBJ2-1, with D possibly being TRBD2 (6 bases). The germline gives CDR1 SGHVS, CDR2 FNYEAQ. The CDR3 consists of 15 residues. The V gene lost 2 bases and the J gene lost 6 bases, with 14 bases spanning the gap. CDR3 DNA sequence: TGTGCCAGCAGCTTAACCCCGGGAGAAGGCAATGAGCAGTTCTTC. Translated: CASSLTPGEGNEQFF.

This clonotype was recorded a few times. The chain has TRBV28 and TRBJ2-6, with D uncertain. Germline lookup yields CDR1 MDHEN and CDR2 SYDVKM. The CDR3 spans 14 residues. Trimming took off 6 bases at V and 0 bases at J, with 6 bases between the two ends. In DNA form, the CDR3 reads TGTGCCAGCAGAGGCCGCTCTGGGGCCAACGTCCTGACTTTC. It translates to CASRGRSGANVLTF.

The rearrangement joins TRBV5-1 to TRBJ2-3; 8 bases agree with TRBD1. Trimming cost V 6 bases and J 0 bases; bases outside gene matches: 12. The CDR3 is 17 amino acids. Germline lookup yields CDR1 SGHRS and CDR2 YFSETQ. DNA of the CDR3: TGCGCCAGCACCCTAGACAGGGGATTGACTAGCACAGATACGCAGTATTTT. Its translation: CASTLDRGLTSTDTQYF.

The table lists this clonotype with a few counts. The chain has TRBV20-1 and TRBJ2-7; TRBD2 matches 10 bases. V gave up 1 base and J gave up 2 bases; unmatched junction bases: 5. Germline CDR1 DFQATT, CDR2 SNEGSKA (reference sequence). The CDR3 has 15 amino acids. The CDR3 region has the DNA TGCAGTGCTAGAGTTCCTAGCGGGGGCCCCTACGAGCAGTACTTC. Its translation is CSARVPSGGPYEQYF.

This clonotype turned up a few times. This chain joins TRBV11-2 and TRBJ2-5; the D gene is possibly TRBD2 (6 bases). Trimming took 5 bases from V and 0 from J, leaving 10 bases between them. The CDR3 sequence is 14 residues long. Germline CDR1 is SGHAT and CDR2 is FQNNGV. CDR3 nucleotide sequence: TGTGCCAGCAGCCTGGACTACTACCAAGAGACCCAGTACTTC. This codes for CASSLDYYQETQYF. Full variable domain (rest looked up from reference TRBV11-2 and TRBJ2-5): EAGVAQSPRYKIIEKRQSVAFWCNPISGHATLYWYQQILGQGPKLLIQFQNNGVVDDSQLPKDRFSAERLKGVDSTLKIQPAKLEDSAVYLCASSLDYYQETQYFGPGTRLLVL.

This clonotype was counted between two and nine times. The rearrangement joins TRBV2 to TRBJ2-1, with D perhaps being TRBD1 or TRBD2 (5 bases each). The germline V and J ends were trimmed by 6 bases and 0 bases, with 15 bases remaining between them. This CDR3 contains 16 residues. Germline CDR1 is SNHLY and CDR2 is FYNNEI. This CDR3 reads CASRFREGSSYNEQFF. Here the CDR3 DNA reads TGTGCCAGCAGGTTTCGTGAGGGGAGCTCCTACAATGAGCAGTTCTTC. Drawing the rest from reference TRBV2 and TRBJ2-1, the complete variable domain is EPEVTQTPSHQVTQMGQEVILRCVPISNHLYFYWYRQILGQKVEFLVSFYNNEISEKSEIFDDQFSVERPDGSNFTLKIRSTKLEDSAMYFCASRFREGSSYNEQFFGPGTRLTVL.

The chain combines TRBV7-8 with TRBJ2-7, with D possibly being TRBD1 (6 bases). V was pared by 3 bases and J by 1 base, with 16 bases between. The germline gives CDR1 SGHVS, CDR2 FQNEAQ. The CDR3 extends over 16 amino acids. The CDR3 nucleotides are TGTGCCAGCAGCTTGCCACAGGGAGCCCTTTCCTACGAGCAGTACTTC. Protein: CASSLPQGALSYEQYF.

To note about this clonotype: Sequence at one end of the junction differs from germline and may be a read error. The genes are TRBV5-1 and TRBJ2-1, with 9 bases fitting TRBD1. The CDR3 length is 15 residues. Germline CDR1 reads SGHRS; CDR2 reads YFSETQ. CDR3 amino acids: CASSLLQGANDEHFF. In DNA, the CDR3 is TGCGCCAGCAGCTTGTTACAGGGGGCTAACGATGAGCACTTCTTC.

The CDR3 reads CASSDRPSTDTQYF. The CDR3 DNA reads as TGTGCCAGCAGTGACAGACCTTCCACAGATACGCAGTATTTT. The chain joins TRBV14 to TRBJ2-3, with D perhaps matching TRBD1 (5 bases). Trimming pared 6 bases from V and 2 bases from J, leaving 12 bases between. This CDR3 is built from 14 residues. In germline, CDR1 is SGHDN, CDR2 FVKESK.

This clonotype was seen more than once but under ten times. The J gene is TRBJ2-4, the V gene TRBV18; perhaps TRBD1 as D (5 bases). The CDR3 is made up of 16 amino acids. Trimming shortened V by 0 bases and J by 4 bases, and 13 bases separated the two germline ends. Germline V gives CDR1 KGHSH, CDR2 LQKENI. The CDR3 sequence is CASSPPRGSRKNIQYF. For the CDR3, the DNA is TGTGCCAGCTCACCACCAAGGGGCTCCAGGAAAAACATTCAGTACTTC.

The sample holds many counts of this clonotype. The CDR3 DNA sequence: TGCAGTGCTAGAAGGGACAGGTCCTACGAGCAGTACTTC. The encoded protein is CSARRDRSYEQYF. The chain employs TRBV20-1 and TRBJ2-7; 8 nucleotides agree with TRBD1. Germline trimming cut 2 bases from V and 1 base from J; bases unmatched to any gene: 1. Germline V gene lookup returns CDR1 DFQATT and CDR2 SNEGSKA (reference sequence). This CDR3 is 13 amino acids long.

In its sample, this clonotype was seen a few times. The chain combines TRBV12-3 or TRBV12-4 with TRBJ2-1; 8 bases align to TRBD1. This CDR3 contains 12 residues. V lost 2 bases, J lost 12 bases, and 3 bases stayed unmatched. The CDR3, as DNA: TGTGCCAGCAGTTTACTTGGGACAGGGCAGTTCTTC. This gives the protein CASSLLGTGQFF.

The gene calls are TRBV2 and TRBJ2-3; the match to TRBD2 covers 8 bases. Trimming cost V 4 bases and J 5 bases; bases outside gene matches: 8. This CDR3 is 15 amino acids long. Germline loops: CDR1 SNHLY, CDR2 FYNNEI. The CDR3 here is CASSGGTSRQDTQYF. The DNA for the CDR3 is TGTGCCAGCAGTGGAGGGACTAGTAGGCAAGATACGCAGTATTTT.

The chain joins TRBV12-3 or TRBV12-4 to TRBJ2-2; TRBD2 matches at 12 bases. J gave up 2 bases and V 2 bases, and 9 bases lay outside the gene matches. This CDR3 has 19 amino acids. The CDR3 loop is CASSLKFQGLAGNTGELFF. The CDR3 DNA follows: TGTGCCAGCAGTTTAAAATTTCAGGGACTAGCGGGTAACACCGGGGAGCTGTTTTTT.

On this clonotype: A read error is possible here, since a much larger clone lies one base away. No DNA is shown, since the ends of the CDR3 on it are uncertain; the CDR3 is the one TCRdb lists. This sequence joins TRBV12-3 or TRBV12-4 and TRBJ2-5. The CDR3 spans 13 residues, counting both ends. The CDR3 loop is CAGSSSAQETQYF.

V is TRBV12-3 or TRBV12-4 and J is TRBJ2-4, with D perhaps being TRBD1 or TRBD2 (6 bases each). This CDR3 has 15 residues. With 6 bases removed from V and 13 bases from J, the gap between germline ends came to 25 bases. The DNA for the CDR3 is TGTGCCAGCAGCCAAAGGGGACTGGGGACAATAGAGCAGTACTTC. Its translation is CASSQRGLGTIEQYF.

The rearrangement joins TRBV20-1 to TRBJ2-1; 14 bases are shared with TRBD2. Germline V gene data show CDR1 as DFQATT and CDR2 as SNEGSKA (reference sequence). V dropped 1 base and J dropped 0; count of bases not matched to a gene: 11. The CDR3 contains 20 residues. The CDR3 coding sequence is TGCAGTGCTAGAGGGGGGGGCTGGGGGACTAGCGGGAGCTCCTACAATGAGCAGTTCTTC. This codes for CSARGGGWGTSGSSYNEQFF.

This clonotype has only a few counts. The V gene is TRBV7-2, the J gene TRBJ2-5, with D possibly being TRBD1 or TRBD2 (5 bases each). Deletions cut 2 bases from V and 0 bases from J, with 7 bases between. The germline gives CDR1 SGHTA, CDR2 FQGNSA. The CDR3 covers 14 residues. CDR3 DNA: TGTGCCAGCAGCTTATGGGGGTACCAAGAGACCCAGTACTTC. It specifies CASSLWGYQETQYF.

This clonotype was counted only a few times. The gene calls are TRBV20-1 and TRBJ2-1; tentatively, D is TRBD1 or TRBD2 (5 bases each). The V gene's germline CDR1 is DFQATT and CDR2 SNEGSKA (reference sequence). V was pared by 6 bases and J by 4 bases, with 13 bases between. CDR3 size: 13 residues. The CDR3 sequence is CSAGAGTYNEQFF. CDR3 bases: TGCAGTGCCGGGGCAGGCACTTACAATGAGCAGTTCTTC.